What follows are 9 T cell receptor beta chains derived from one specimen sequenced in a study of blood T cell repertoires in COVID-19. Clones were read by immunoSEQ multiplex PCR, and TCRdb kept only the in-frame ones, dropping some. This sample has tens of thousands of clones; around 82% occur once, and the top ten carry approximately 37%. The sample taken for sequencing was peripheral blood. These receptors all stem from a man older than 75 with active or convalescent COVID-19.

The V gene is TRBV7-3, the J gene TRBJ1-1; D uncertain. The V gene's germline CDR1 is SGHTA and CDR2 FQGTGA. This CDR3 has 13 residues. Trimming took off 5 bases at V and 1 base at J, with 8 bases between the two ends. In DNA form, the CDR3 reads TGTGCCAGCAGCGTCGGGGAGAACACTGAAGCTTTCTTT. It yields the protein CASSVGENTEAFF.

The rearrangement joins TRBV11-1 to TRBJ2-1; the D gene is possibly TRBD1 (6 bases). Looked up from germline, CDR1 is SGHAT and CDR2 is FQDESV (reference sequence). The CDR3 is made up of 14 amino acids. Between the trimmed V and J ends, which lost 7 bases and 1 base, there was a span of 11 bases. The CDR3 protein is CASTRDNSYNEQFF. The DNA of the CDR3 is TGTGCCAGCACCCGGGACAATTCCTACAATGAGCAGTTCTTC.

Only a few counts were recorded for this clone. This chain links TRBV27 with TRBJ1-1; D remains ambiguous. Trimming removed 8 bases from V and 3 bases from J, with 16 bases in between. This CDR3 has 14 amino acids. Germline loops: CDR1 MNHEY, CDR2 SMNVEV (reference sequence). CDR3 bases: TGTGCCAGCCACCCACTAGGGTTTTACACTGAAGCTTTCTTT. Its translation is CASHPLGFYTEAFF.

V and J are TRBV5-4 and TRBJ1-6, with 10 bases identical to TRBD1. V was clipped by 7 bases and J by 9 bases; unmatched bases: 7. The length of the CDR3 is 14 residues. Germline lookup yields CDR1 SGHNT and CDR2 YYREEE (reference sequence). In DNA form, the CDR3 reads TGTGCCAGCCGTCCTGGACAGGGGGTTTCACCCCTCCACTTT. This encodes CASRPGQGVSPLHF.

This clone showed up just once. This rearrangement joins TRBV9 to TRBJ2-1; 8 bases map to TRBD1. This CDR3 comprises 16 residues. The germline V gene encodes CDR1 SGDLS and CDR2 YYNGEE. V was pared by 0 bases and J by 3 bases, with 5 bases of the junction left unmatched. The CDR3 spells CASSVEGQGLYNEQFF. The CDR3 nucleotides are TGTGCCAGCAGCGTAGAAGGACAGGGCCTCTACAATGAGCAGTTCTTC.

This clone was counted a single time. The chain has TRBV5-1 and TRBJ2-1, with D perhaps matching TRBD1 (5 bases). The CDR3 sequence is 13 residues long. Germline values: CDR1 SGHRS, CDR2 YFSETQ. The germline V and J ends were trimmed by 4 bases and 7 bases, with 12 bases remaining between them. CDR3 coding DNA: TGCGCCAGCAGCCGGACCACAGGAAATGAGCAGTTCTTC. Its protein is CASSRTTGNEQFF.

The rearrangement joins TRBV7-3 to TRBJ2-3; 8 bases fit TRBD2. CDR1 and CDR2 (germline): SGHTA, FQGTGA. The V segment lost 5 bases and the J segment 1 base; nucleotides outside the gene matches: 5. CDR3 length: 15 amino acids. The CDR3 region has the DNA TGTGCCAGCAGCGCGCGGGGGGCCGGCACAGATACGCAGTATTTT. Protein product: CASSARGAGTDTQYF.

Ten or more counts support this clone. The rearrangement links TRBV5-6 to TRBJ1-2; possibly TRBD1 for D (6 bases). Germline V CDR1 and CDR2: SGHDT, YYEEEE. The length of the CDR3 is 13 residues. V gave up 4 bases and J gave up 8 bases, with 15 bases separating them. The CDR3 region has the DNA TGTGCCAGCAGCCTAGCACAGGGTCGCGGCTACACCTTC. Protein: CASSLAQGRGYTF. Variable domain in full (rest from reference TRBV5-6 and TRBJ1-2): DAGVTQSPTHLIKTRGQQVTLRCSPKSGHDTVSWYQQALGQGPQFIFQYYEEEERQRGNFPDRFSGHQFPNYSSELNVNALLLGDSALYLCASSLAQGRGYTFGSGTRLTVV.

The rearrangement joins TRBV5-4 to TRBJ1-1; no firm D call. Trimming left V 2 bases short and J 11 bases short, with 16 bases between. Germline CDR1 reads SGHNT; CDR2 reads YYREEE (reference sequence). The CDR3 covers 13 residues. This CDR3 reads CASSFEGVDRAFF. CDR3 nucleotides: TGTGCCAGCAGCTTCGAGGGCGTTGATCGGGCTTTCTTT.